The text below deals with one T cell receptor beta chain. The CDR3 runs to 13 residues. The germline V gene has CDR1 SGHDT and CDR2 YYEEEE. Deletions cut 0 bases from V and 6 bases from J, with 6 bases between. The data are from a study of cytomegalovirus exposure and HLA in healthy donors. Primers included in the PCR were 60 Vbeta and 13 Jbeta primers. Produced via immunoSEQ multiplex PCR; TCRdb's table is partial and in-frame only. Of tens of thousands of clones listed, roughly 76% were seen once; the top ten hold approximately 1.5%. The chain links TRBV5-6 to TRBJ2-2; the D gene is possibly TRBD2 (5 bases). This TCR was sampled from a male donor in good health and CMV-seronegative. The sequenced material came from PBMCs. CDR3 nucleotide sequence: TGTGCCAGCAGCTTGGACGGGGCCGGGGAGCTGTTTTTT. Amino acid sequence: CASSLDGAGELFF.